Listed below are T cell receptor beta chains from one sample, sequenced in a study of T cell responses to AZD1222 COVID-19 vaccine. Assay: immunoSEQ multiplex PCR; the TCRdb copy retains only in-frame clones and omits some. The sample contains about 21,000 clones, around 82% of which appear only once. The input for sequencing was peripheral blood, taken on day 0 of AZD1222 vaccination. All receptors derive from an adult in good health. Both conserved end residues are part of each CDR3. The order of the fields is J gene, V gene, D gene, clone size, CDR3 protein, CDR3 DNA. The D gene is left open where the match is weak. Part of the rows lack a size; the others show once, few, many or a class for expanded clones.

>TRBJ1-2|TRBV7-2|TRBD1|-
CASSVDRSNYGYTF
TGTGCCAGCAGCGTGGACAGGAGTAACTATGGCTACACCTTC
>TRBJ2-1|TRBV3-1/TRBV3-2|TRBD2|-
CASSHDAREGQFF
TGTGCCAGCAGCCACGATGCCCGGGAGGGACAGTTCTTC
>TRBJ2-1|TRBV3-1/TRBV3-2|-|-
CASSQDRGIRANEQFF
TGTGCCAGCAGCCAAGATCGGGGGATTAGGGCCAATGAGCAGTTCTTC
>TRBJ2-1|TRBV11-3|TRBD2|-
CASSPRTSGNNEQFF
TGTGCCAGCAGCCCTCGGACTAGCGGAAACAATGAGCAGTTCTTC
>TRBJ1-1|TRBV6-1|-|-
CASSEDEDLGTEAFF
TGTGCCAGCAGTGAAGACGAGGACTTGGGCACTGAAGCTTTCTTT
>TRBJ2-1|TRBV12-3/TRBV12-4|TRBD1|-
CASRDTGGEFF
TGTGCCAGCAGAGATACAGGGGGCGAGTTCTTC
>TRBJ1-1|TRBV7-9|-|-
CASSLGSAPGEAFF
TGTGCCAGCAGCTTAGGTTCCGCTCCTGGGGAAGCTTTCTTT
>TRBJ2-7|TRBV4-2|-|-
CASSMDAGGGNEQYF
TGTGCCAGCAGCATGGACGCAGGGGGAGGGAACGAGCAGTACTTC
>TRBJ1-2|TRBV2|-|-
CASSEGDYGYTF
TGTGCCAGCAGCGAGGGGGATTATGGCTACACCTTC
>TRBJ2-3|TRBV7-8|-|-
CASSLAADTQYF
TGTGCCAGCAGCTTAGCCGCAGATACGCAGTATTTT
>TRBJ1-2|TRBV28|-|-
CATQTINYGYTF
TGTGCCACCCAGACCATAAACTATGGCTACACCTTC
>TRBJ2-1|TRBV27|-|-
CASSLYQGSVGNEQFF
TGTGCCAGCAGTTTGTACCAGGGATCAGTGGGCAATGAGCAGTTCTTC
>TRBJ1-1|TRBV2|-|few
CAFGQLNTEAFF
TGTGCCTTCGGACAGCTGAACACTGAAGCTTTCTTT
>TRBJ2-1|TRBV19|TRBD2|few
CASSIGAGGTNEQFF
TGTGCCAGTAGTATAGGGGCGGGAGGGACGAATGAGCAGTTCTTC
>TRBJ2-1|TRBV7-9|-|-
CASSFFERGEQFF
TGTGCCAGCAGCTTTTTTGAGAGGGGTGAGCAGTTCTTC
>TRBJ1-1|TRBV29-1|-|once
CSVYPEGNTEAFF
TGCAGCGTCTACCCGGAGGGCAACACTGAAGCTTTCTTT
>TRBJ2-7|TRBV21-1|-|-
CASSKGHF
TGTGCCAGCAGCAAGGGACACTTC
>TRBJ2-5|TRBV7-2|TRBD2|-
CASSSTSGGARETQYF
TGTGCCAGCAGCTCCACTAGCGGGGGGGCCCGTGAGACCCAGTACTTC
>TRBJ2-4|TRBV18|TRBD1|-
CASSPRQGEYIQYF
TGTGCCAGCTCACCGAGACAGGGAGAGTACATTCAGTACTTC
>TRBJ2-4|TRBV29-1|-|-
CSVGEQGYQYF
TGCAGCGTTGGGGAACAGGGATATCAGTACTTC
>TRBJ2-3|TRBV3-1/TRBV3-2|-|-
CASSHQGYTDTQYF
TGTGCCAGCAGCCATCAGGGTTACACAGATACGCAGTATTTT
>TRBJ2-5|TRBV28|-|-
CASRTSYQETQYF
TGTGCCAGCAGAACATCGTACCAAGAGACCCAGTACTTC
>TRBJ2-7|TRBV6-2/TRBV6-3|TRBD2|-
CASSTPGLAIYEQYF
TGTGCCAGCAGTACTCCGGGACTAGCGATCTACGAGCAGTACTTC
>TRBJ1-3|TRBV6-5|-|once
CASRQWGDSGNTIYF
TGTGCCAGCAGGCAGTGGGGGGACTCTGGAAACACCATATATTTT
>TRBJ2-5|TRBV6-6|-|few
CASSLSTWETQYF
TGTGCCAGCAGTCTCTCGACGTGGGAGACCCAGTACTTC
>TRBJ2-2|TRBV27|-|-
CASTPRDGSNTGELFF
TGTGCCAGCACCCCCCGGGACGGATCGAACACCGGGGAGCTGTTTTTT
>TRBJ2-3|TRBV21-1|-|-
CASTLGLAGALDTQYF
TGTGCCAGCACTTTGGGACTAGCGGGAGCCCTAGATACGCAGTATTTT
>TRBJ2-1|TRBV10-2|TRBD2|-
CASSTGTGGRRGARNEQFF
TGCGCCAGCAGTACCGGGACCGGGGGGCGGCGGGGGGCCAGGAATGAGCAGTTCTTC
>TRBJ1-1|TRBV6-5|-|-
CASSYSTRNTEAFF
TGTGCCAGCAGTTACTCTACACGGAACACTGAAGCTTTCTTT
>TRBJ2-3|TRBV5-1|-|-
CASSLGATGRPDTQYF
TGCGCCAGCAGCTTGGGGGCGACAGGGAGGCCAGATACGCAGTATTTT